Listed below are T cell receptor beta chains from one sample, sequenced in a study of cytomegalovirus exposure and HLA in healthy donors. TCRdb keeps only in-frame clones here, not all; method: immunoSEQ multiplex PCR. The table includes over 130,000 clones, approximately 67% detected once. The sequencing sample was made of PBMCs. The receptor set was obtained from a woman aged 60-70 years in good health and CMV-seronegative. Both conserved end residues are trimmed from each CDR3.

len,v_gene,j_gene,CDR3aa
14,TRBV9,TRBJ1-3,ASSVVPQGAGNTIY
13,TRBV5-8,TRBJ1-5,ASSFHRRSNQPQH
14,TRBV27,TRBJ2-1,ASSAGQGAPHNEQF
13,TRBV7-9,TRBJ1-1,ASTLSGRFPTEAF
16,TRBV28,TRBJ2-4,ASRTPGLAVSAKNIQY
14,TRBV9,TRBJ2-3,ASSGTSGRAVDTQY
12,TRBV11-1,TRBJ2-3,ASSLALLADTQY
12,TRBV14,TRBJ1-1,ASSQDAWAGKAF
14,TRBV19,TRBJ1-1,ASSIRIGALNTEAF
12,TRBV5-4,TRBJ2-7,ASSLEATSYEQY
13,TRBV12-1,TRBJ1-4,ASSSQIRTHEKLF